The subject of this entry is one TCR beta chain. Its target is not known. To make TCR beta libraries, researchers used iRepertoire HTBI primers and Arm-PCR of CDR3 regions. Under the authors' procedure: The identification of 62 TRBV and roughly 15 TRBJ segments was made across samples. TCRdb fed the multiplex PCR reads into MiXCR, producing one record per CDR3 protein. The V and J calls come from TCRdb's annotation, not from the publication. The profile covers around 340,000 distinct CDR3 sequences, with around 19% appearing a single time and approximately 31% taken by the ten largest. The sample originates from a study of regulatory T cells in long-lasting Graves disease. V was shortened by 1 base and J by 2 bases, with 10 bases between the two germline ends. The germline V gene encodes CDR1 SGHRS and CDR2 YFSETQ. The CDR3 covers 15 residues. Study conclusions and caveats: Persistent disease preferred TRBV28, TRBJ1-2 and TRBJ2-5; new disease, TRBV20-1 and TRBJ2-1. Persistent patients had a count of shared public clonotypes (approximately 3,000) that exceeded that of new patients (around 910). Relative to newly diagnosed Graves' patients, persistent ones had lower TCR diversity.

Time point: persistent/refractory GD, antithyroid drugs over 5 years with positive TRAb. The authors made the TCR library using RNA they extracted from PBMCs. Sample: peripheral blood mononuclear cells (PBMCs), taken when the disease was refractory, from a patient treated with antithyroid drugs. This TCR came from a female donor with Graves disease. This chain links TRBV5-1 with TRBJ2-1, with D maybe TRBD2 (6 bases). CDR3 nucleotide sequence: TGCGCCAGCAGCTTGAATAGCGGTACCTACAATGAGCAGTTCTTC. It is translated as CASSLNSGTYNEQFF.